The sequence of this T cell receptor (beta chain) was determined in a study of beta chain features in type 1 diabetes (dated by TCRdb to 2016 to 2018). About the investigation overall: Mean age, gender distribution, total cell number and subset yield were not different between patients and healthy donors. The study compared the TCRB repertoires of sorted circulating CD4+ T cell subsets in recently diagnosed type 1 diabetes patients with those in matched healthy donors. A total of roughly 100 million sorted cells were examined across all samples, and a strong correlation was observed between cell number per subset and RNA yield. Whereas all 30 or so donors provided naive and central memory subsets, regulatory and stem cell-like memory subsets were isolated from just 8 patients and about 8 healthy donors. What the study reported, not specific to this receptor: Because small numbers of individuals were included in the HLA sub-analyses, any influence of HLA type on TCRB rearrangement was left unresolved. Because cDNA was sequenced instead of genomic DNA, highly expressing activated cells could be over-represented, though the groups showed no difference in activation or CD3 levels. PCR may preferentially amplify shorter templates, but because patient and control samples were amplified and corrected together, any resulting skew would affect both groups equally. Naive, central memory and regulatory TCRB repertoires appeared to be more alike among patients than among healthy donors. Fewer insertions and more nucleotide deletions at VDJ recombination sites were observed in patients with type 1 diabetes, implying thymic rearrangement abnormalities. In all four CD4+ subsets, TCRB CDR3 length was moderately but significantly shorter in type 1 diabetes patients.

The High Capacity cDNA Reverse Transcription Kit was used to reverse transcribe all of the isolated RNA, meaning that expressed TCRB transcripts were what got sequenced. Deep immunoSEQ sequencing was applied to naive, central memory and regulatory T cell samples, giving an average of roughly 3.3 million total reads per sample. Sorted cells were lysed in RLT buffer, and RNA was extracted using DNase-treated RNeasy Micro or Mini kits according to cell number. To prevent cross-contamination, each cell subset was processed individually, whereas patient and healthy donor samples were processed jointly. Using the immunoSEQ multiplex PCR, TCRB sequences were amplified from cDNA into 87-bp fragments spanning the CDR3 region. The amplicons were sequenced using the Illumina HiSeq platform. In the source study's methods: Synthetic template baselines were used to correct PCR bias computationally, reads within Hamming distance 2 were collapsed together, and singletons that could not be merged were discarded. Reads were aligned against IMGT to assign V, D and J genes, CDR3 length and insertions or deletions at six rearrangement sites. Clonotype counts were normalized to sorted cell number within each subset before computing true diversity and Gini coefficients with the tcR R package. Repertoire sharing was quantified using the overlap coefficient calculated on TCRB nucleotide sequences. TCRdb limited this immuneACCESS table to in-frame rearrangements with V and J called. A share of clones is missing; checked studies link under half to unresolved V genes, and the rest is unexplained. The V and J calls and clone size are taken from that table; D and trimming were inferred from the DNA. The sample table contains some 220,000 clones; only one count was recorded for 11% of them. The ten biggest clones cover roughly 1.3% of the sample.

Relative to germline, V is 3 bases shorter and J is 1 base shorter, with 9 bases between their ends. Its CDR3 holds 13 amino acids, cysteine through phenylalanine. The entry retains the CDR3 DNA only, 39 bases that are in frame from base 1. The germline V gene (reference sequence) yields GTSNPN for CDR1 and SVGIG for CDR2. Comment on this clone: What antigen it recognizes has not been identified. No base qualities exist here, and no much larger clone lies one base off it.

A single peripheral blood draw of approximately 110 mL on average was collected from each donor into heparinised tubes. Naive, central memory, regulatory and stem cell-like memory CD4+ T cells were sorted on a BD FACSAria II using a panel including CD45RO, CCR7, CD25, CD127, CD95 and CD27. Purity was above 95% for every sorted population. PBMCs were isolated immediately by Lymphoprep density gradient centrifugation and stained directly without culture. To minimize batch effects, samples were stained and sorted in pairs, one healthy donor with one patient per experiment. The specimen sequenced was central memory CD4+ T cells from blood. Rearrangement joined TRBV30 to TRBJ1-2; the D gene lacks a confident call. The clonotype was recovered from a man younger than 35 in good health. The CDR3 region: CAWSFRNNYGYTF. The DNA reads as follows: TGTGCCTGGAGCTTCAGAAATAACTATGGCTACACCTTC.